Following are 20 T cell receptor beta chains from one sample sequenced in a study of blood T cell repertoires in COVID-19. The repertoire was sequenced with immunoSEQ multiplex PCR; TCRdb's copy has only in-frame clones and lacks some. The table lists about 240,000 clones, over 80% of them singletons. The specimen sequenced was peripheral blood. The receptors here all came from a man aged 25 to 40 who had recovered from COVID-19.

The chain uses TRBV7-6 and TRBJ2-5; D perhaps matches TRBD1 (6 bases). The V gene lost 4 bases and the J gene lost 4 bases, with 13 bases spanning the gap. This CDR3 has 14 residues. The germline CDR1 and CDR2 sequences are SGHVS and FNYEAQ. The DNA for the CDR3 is TGTGCCAGCAGCTCCCCTCAGGGGAGAGAGACCCAGTACTTC. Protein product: CASSSPQGRETQYF.

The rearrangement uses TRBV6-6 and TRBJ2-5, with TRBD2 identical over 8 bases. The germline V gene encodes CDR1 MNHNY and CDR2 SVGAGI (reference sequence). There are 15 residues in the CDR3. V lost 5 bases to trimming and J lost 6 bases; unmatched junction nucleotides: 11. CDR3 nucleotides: TGTGCCAGCAGTCCCCGGGGGGGGGTGGAAAAGACCCAGTACTTC. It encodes CASSPRGGVEKTQYF.

The CDR3 region has the DNA TGTGCCAGAACCCGACAGGGGGCGGGTGGCTACACCTTC. Its translation is CARTRQGAGGYTF. This chain uses TRBV2 with TRBJ1-2; 10 nucleotides agree with TRBD1. Germline-derived CDR1 and CDR2 are SNHLY and FYNNEI. The CDR3 has 13 amino acids. With 9 bases clipped from V and 7 bases from J, the junction kept 8 bases outside the gene matches.

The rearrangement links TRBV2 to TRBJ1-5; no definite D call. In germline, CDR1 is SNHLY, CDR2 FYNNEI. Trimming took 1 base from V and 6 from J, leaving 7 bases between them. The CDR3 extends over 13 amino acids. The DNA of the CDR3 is TGTGCCAGCAGTGAAGTAGTTGGTCAGCCCCAGCATTTT. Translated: CASSEVVGQPQHF.

This CDR3 is CASSRFAGAGETQYF. The CDR3 coding sequence is TGTGCCAGCAGCCGTTTTGCAGGGGCCGGGGAGACCCAGTACTTC. This sequence joins TRBV5-6 and TRBJ2-5; TRBD1 is a possible D gene (6 bases). With 4 bases removed from V and 5 bases from J, the gap between germline ends came to 18 bases. CDR1 is SGHDT and CDR2 is YYEEEE in the germline V gene. The CDR3 has 15 residues.

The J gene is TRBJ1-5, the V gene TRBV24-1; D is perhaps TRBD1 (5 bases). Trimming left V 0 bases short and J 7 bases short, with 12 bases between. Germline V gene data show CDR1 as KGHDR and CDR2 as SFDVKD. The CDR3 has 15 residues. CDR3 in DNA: TGTGCCACCAGTGATTTGCATTTCAGGGCACAGCCCCAGCATTTT. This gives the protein CATSDLHFRAQPQHF.

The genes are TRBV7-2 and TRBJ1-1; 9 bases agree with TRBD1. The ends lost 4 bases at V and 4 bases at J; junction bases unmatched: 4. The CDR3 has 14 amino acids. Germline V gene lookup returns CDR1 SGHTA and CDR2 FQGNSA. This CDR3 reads CASSYRGRVTEAFF. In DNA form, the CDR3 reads TGTGCCAGCAGCTACAGGGGGCGGGTCACTGAAGCTTTCTTT.

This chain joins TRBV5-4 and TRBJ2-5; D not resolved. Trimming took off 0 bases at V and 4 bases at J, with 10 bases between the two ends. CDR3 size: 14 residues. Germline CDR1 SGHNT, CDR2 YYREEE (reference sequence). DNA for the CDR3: TGTGCCAGCAGCTTGGACTCGCGCGGAGAGACCCAGTACTTC. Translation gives CASSLDSRGETQYF.

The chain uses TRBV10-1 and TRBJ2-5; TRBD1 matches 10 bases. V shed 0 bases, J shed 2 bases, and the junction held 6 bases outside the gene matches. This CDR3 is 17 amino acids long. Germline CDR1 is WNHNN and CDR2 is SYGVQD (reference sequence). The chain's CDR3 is CASSESGDRGLQETQYF. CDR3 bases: TGCGCCAGCAGTGAGTCCGGAGACAGGGGGCTTCAAGAGACCCAGTACTTC.

In nucleotides, the CDR3 is TGTGCCAGCGGGCGGACAGCACCCAATGAGCAGTTCTTC. Translation gives CASGRTAPNEQFF. The V and J genes are TRBV5-4 and TRBJ2-1; maybe TRBD1 (6 bases). The V gene's germline CDR1 is SGHNT and CDR2 YYREEE (reference sequence). The V end was cut by 7 bases, the J end by 6 bases, with 14 bases between. The length of the CDR3 is 13 residues.

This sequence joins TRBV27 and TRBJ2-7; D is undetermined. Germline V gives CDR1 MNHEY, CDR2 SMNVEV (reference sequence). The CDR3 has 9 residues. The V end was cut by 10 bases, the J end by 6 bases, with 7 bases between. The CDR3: CAIVLEQYV. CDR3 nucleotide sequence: TGTGCCATCGTTCTCGAGCAGTACGTC.

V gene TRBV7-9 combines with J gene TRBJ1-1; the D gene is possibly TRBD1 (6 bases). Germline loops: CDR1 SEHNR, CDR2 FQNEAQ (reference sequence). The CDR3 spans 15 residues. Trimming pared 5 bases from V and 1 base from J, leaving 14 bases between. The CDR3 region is CASSRPGTTNTEAFF. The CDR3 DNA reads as TGTGCCAGCAGCCGCCCGGGGACAACGAACACTGAAGCTTTCTTT.

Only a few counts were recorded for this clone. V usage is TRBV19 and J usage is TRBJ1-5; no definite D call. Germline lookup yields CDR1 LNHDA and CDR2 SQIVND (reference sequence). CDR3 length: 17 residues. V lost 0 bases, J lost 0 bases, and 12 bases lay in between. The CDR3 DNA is TGTGCCAGTAGTATAGACTTGAGGTTGGGTAGCAATCAGCCCCAGCATTTT. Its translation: CASSIDLRLGSNQPQHF.

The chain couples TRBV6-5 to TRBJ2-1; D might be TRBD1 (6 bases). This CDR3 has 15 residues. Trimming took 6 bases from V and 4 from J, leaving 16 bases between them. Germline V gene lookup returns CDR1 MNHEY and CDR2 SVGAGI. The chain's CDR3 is CASSRQEEGYNEQFF. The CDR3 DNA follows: TGTGCCAGCAGCCGACAGGAAGAAGGATACAATGAGCAGTTCTTC.

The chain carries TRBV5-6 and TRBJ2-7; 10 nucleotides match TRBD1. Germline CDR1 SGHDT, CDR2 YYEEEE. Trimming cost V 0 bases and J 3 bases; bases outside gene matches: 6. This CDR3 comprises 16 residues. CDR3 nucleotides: TGTGCCAGCAGCTTGGGAGAGGGACAGGGGCACTACGAGCAGTACTTC. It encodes CASSLGEGQGHYEQYF.

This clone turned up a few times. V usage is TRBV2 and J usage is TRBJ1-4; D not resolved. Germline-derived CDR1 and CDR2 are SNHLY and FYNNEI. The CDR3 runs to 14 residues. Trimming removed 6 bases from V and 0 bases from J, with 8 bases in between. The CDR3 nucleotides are TGTGCCAGCAGAGCGTCTGCAACTAATGAAAAACTGTTTTTT. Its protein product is CASRASATNEKLFF.

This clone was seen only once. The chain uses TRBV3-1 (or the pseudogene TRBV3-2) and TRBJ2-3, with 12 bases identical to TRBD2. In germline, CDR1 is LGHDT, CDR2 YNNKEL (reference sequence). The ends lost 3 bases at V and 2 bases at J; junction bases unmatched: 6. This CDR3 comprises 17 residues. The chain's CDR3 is CASSHRTSGAPTDTQYF. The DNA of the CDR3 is TGTGCCAGCAGCCACAGGACTAGCGGGGCGCCCACAGATACGCAGTATTTT.

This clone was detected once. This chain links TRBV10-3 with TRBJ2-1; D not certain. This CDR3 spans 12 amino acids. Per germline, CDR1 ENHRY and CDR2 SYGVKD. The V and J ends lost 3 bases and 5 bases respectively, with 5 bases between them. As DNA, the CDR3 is TGTGCCATCAGTGACTCTAACAATGAGCAGTTCTTC. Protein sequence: CAISDSNNEQFF.

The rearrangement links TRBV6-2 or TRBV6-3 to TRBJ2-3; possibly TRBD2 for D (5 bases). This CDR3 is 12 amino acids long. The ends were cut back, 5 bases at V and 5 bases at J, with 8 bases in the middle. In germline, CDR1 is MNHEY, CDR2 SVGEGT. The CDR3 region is CASSRELDTQYF. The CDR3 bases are TGTGCCAGCAGTCGGGAATTAGATACGCAGTATTTT.

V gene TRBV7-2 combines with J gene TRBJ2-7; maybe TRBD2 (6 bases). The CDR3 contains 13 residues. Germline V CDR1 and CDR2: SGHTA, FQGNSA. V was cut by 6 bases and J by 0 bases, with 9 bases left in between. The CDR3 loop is CASRASVSYEQYF. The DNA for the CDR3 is TGTGCCAGCAGGGCTAGCGTCTCCTACGAGCAGTACTTC.